These 26 T cell receptor beta chains were sequenced from one sample in a study of molecular identifiers for immune sequencing clone quantification. One entry per CDR3 protein results from TCRdb running MiXCR on the PCR reads. The sample holds about 100,000 distinct CDR3 sequences, under 40% seen once. The sequenced sample was naive CD8+ T cells from blood, with Jurkat cell RNA spiked in. This sample's subset: FACS-sorted CD8+CD4-CCR7+CD45RA+ naive T cells. These receptors were obtained from a human donor in good health. Some libraries in this study had Jurkat cell RNA spiked in.

Note on this clonotype: A much larger clone lies one base from this, so it may be a read error. The CDR3 here is CASSLTGGGEIQYF. DNA for the CDR3: TGTGCCAGCAGCCTGACAGGGGGAGGAGAGATCCAGTACTTC. The chain uses TRBV7-2 and TRBJ2-5, with 9 bases identical to TRBD1. The CDR3 runs 14 residues. Germline V lookup: CDR1 SGHTA, CDR2 FQGNSA.

The sample holds one count of this clonotype. This chain connects TRBV4-1 to TRBJ2-1, with TRBD2 identical over 8 bases. CDR3 length: 14 amino acids. The V and J ends lost 6 bases and 10 bases, in that order; junction bases with no gene match: 11. Germline lookup yields CDR1 MGHRA and CDR2 YSYEKL. CDR3 sequence: CASRLSGGPEEQFF. The CDR3, as DNA: TGCGCCAGCAGATTGTCGGGAGGGCCGGAAGAGCAGTTCTTC.

A few counts support this clonotype. The J gene is TRBJ2-3, the V gene TRBV7-3, with TRBD2 identical over 7 bases. V was clipped by 4 bases and J by 3 bases; unmatched bases: 7. The CDR3 is made up of 15 amino acids. Germline V gene lookup returns CDR1 SGHTA and CDR2 FQGTGA. The CDR3: CASSSAGALTDTQYF. The CDR3 nucleotides read TGTGCCAGCAGCTCGGCGGGAGCGCTGACAGATACGCAGTATTTT.

The rearrangement links TRBV4-1 to TRBJ2-3, with unresolved D. There are 15 residues in the CDR3. The germline V gene encodes CDR1 MGHRA and CDR2 YSYEKL. The ends were cut back, 3 bases at V and 8 bases at J, with 18 bases in the middle. The CDR3 sequence: CASSQELRVSGTQYF. The CDR3 coding sequence is TGCGCCAGCAGCCAGGAACTACGAGTATCCGGTACGCAGTATTTT.

Details on this clonotype: A much larger clone lies one base from this, so it may be a read error. The chain combines TRBV6-5 with TRBJ2-3, with 10 positions matching TRBD2. The CDR3 is made up of 15 amino acids. Germline V gene data show CDR1 as MNHEY and CDR2 as SVGAGI. CDR3 DNA sequence: TGTGCCAGCAGTCAGAGGACTAGCGGCACAGATACGCGGTATTTT. Its protein is CASSQRTSGTDTRYF.

Worth noting for this clonotype: Possible read error: a much larger clone is one base away. This chain uses TRBV28 with TRBJ2-3; D gene uncertain. The J call may be incorrect, as the DNA end agrees better with TRBJ1-5. The CDR3 is made up of 12 amino acids. The germline V gene has CDR1 MDHEN and CDR2 SYDVKM. The CDR3 region has the DNA TGTGCCAGCAGTGAAAGAGCAGATACGCAGCATTTT. Amino acids: CASSERADTQHF.

This clonotype was picked up a small number of times. CDR3 sequence reads: CASSQDRLANTGELFF. The CDR3, as DNA: TGCGCCAGCAGCCAAGATCGACTAGCGAACACCGGGGAGCTGTTTTTT. V is TRBV4-3 and J is TRBJ2-2; tentatively, D is TRBD2 (6 bases). V lost 0 bases and J 0 bases, leaving 8 bases between the germline ends. Germline V lookup: CDR1 LGHNA, CDR2 YSLEER. The CDR3 length is 16 residues.

V and J are TRBV4-3 and TRBJ1-1; D perhaps matches TRBD1 (5 bases). The ends were cut back, 0 bases at V and 3 bases at J, with 11 bases in the middle. The CDR3 is 15 amino acids. Germline V CDR1 and CDR2: LGHNA, YSLEER. CDR3 bases: TGCGCCAGCAGCCAAGAGGCAGGGAGGGACACTGAAGCTTTCTTT. This encodes CASSQEAGRDTEAFF.

V gene TRBV7-6 combines with J gene TRBJ2-1; D possibly corresponds to TRBD2 (5 bases). Trimming left V 5 bases short and J 4 bases short, with 12 bases between. Germline CDR1 reads SGHVS; CDR2 reads FNYEAQ. CDR3 size: 14 residues. CDR3 sequence reads: CASSHSRGYNEQFF. As DNA, the CDR3 is TGTGCCAGCAGCCACTCACGGGGATACAATGAGCAGTTCTTC.

V gene TRBV4-3 combines with J gene TRBJ2-2, with TRBD2 matching 7 bases. The CDR3 length is 13 residues. Trimming removed 2 bases from V and 6 bases from J; junction bases left unmatched: 0. The germline V gene has CDR1 LGHNA and CDR2 YSLEER. CDR3 nucleotide sequence: TGCGCCAGCAGCCAACGGGGGGCCGGGGAGCTGTTTTTT. It codes for CASSQRGAGELFF.

The J gene is TRBJ2-1, the V gene TRBV5-6, with D perhaps matching TRBD2 (5 bases). Germline CDR1 reads SGHDT; CDR2 reads YYEEEE. Trimming took off 2 bases at V and 2 bases at J, with 11 bases between the two ends. CDR3 length: 15 amino acids. CDR3 sequence: CASSLSGTPYNEQFF. The CDR3, as DNA: TGTGCCAGCAGCTTATCGGGAACCCCCTACAATGAGCAGTTCTTC. Supplemented by reference TRBV5-6 and TRBJ2-1, the full variable domain reads DAGVTQSPTHLIKTRGQQVTLRCSPKSGHDTVSWYQQALGQGPQFIFQYYEEEERQRGNFPDRFSGHQFPNYSSELNVNALLLGDSALYLCASSLSGTPYNEQFFGPGTRLTVL.

The V gene is TRBV6-2 or TRBV6-3, the J gene TRBJ2-4, with no clear D. This CDR3 spans 11 amino acids. The germline CDR1 and CDR2 sequences are MNHEY and SVGEGT. V gave up 3 bases and J gave up 8 bases, with 5 bases separating them. CDR3 sequence: CASSYRDIQYF. CDR3 in DNA: TGTGCCAGCAGTTATAGGGACATTCAGTACTTC.

V and J are TRBV13 and TRBJ2-7, with D perhaps matching TRBD1 (6 bases). The CDR3 extends over 16 amino acids. Trimming took 5 bases from V and 3 from J, leaving 20 bases between them. Germline CDR1 and CDR2: PRHDT and FYEKMQ (reference sequence). DNA of the CDR3: TGTGCCAGCAGCCTCAGGGGATGGTCCTCTCTCTACGAGCAGTACTTC. It yields the protein CASSLRGWSSLYEQYF.

The chain carries TRBV27 and TRBJ2-7; no clear D. Germline lookup yields CDR1 MNHEY and CDR2 SMNVEV (reference sequence). Trimming removed 7 bases from V and 0 bases from J, with 16 bases in between. There are 15 residues in the CDR3. The chain's CDR3 is CASKSYAESSYEQYF. CDR3 in DNA: TGTGCCAGCAAGTCCTATGCAGAGAGCTCCTACGAGCAGTACTTC.

The J gene is TRBJ2-5, the V gene TRBV7-9; TRBD1 aligns across 8 bases. J lost 2 bases, V lost 5 bases, and 7 bases had no gene match. This CDR3 spans 15 amino acids. CDR1 is SEHNR and CDR2 is FQNEAQ in the germline V gene (reference sequence). Here the CDR3 DNA reads TGTGCCAGCAGCGCGGACAGGGACTTACAAGAGACCCAGTACTTC. Residues: CASSADRDLQETQYF.

This clonotype appeared a few times. The chain recombines TRBV18 with TRBJ1-1; possibly TRBD1 for D (6 bases). V was cut by 1 base and J by 1 base, with 13 bases left in between. Germline V gene data show CDR1 as KGHSH and CDR2 as LQKENI. The CDR3 consists of 16 residues. The CDR3 DNA is TGTGCCAGCTCACCACTTTCGGGGGCGCGGAACACTGAAGCTTTCTTT. This encodes CASSPLSGARNTEAFF.

The V call is TRBV7-9, the J call TRBJ2-3; D uncertain. Per germline, CDR1 SEHNR and CDR2 FQNEAQ (reference sequence). CDR3 length equals 14 residues. V lost 0 bases and J 3 bases, leaving 7 bases between the germline ends. CDR3 sequence: CASSLALETDTQYF. The DNA for the CDR3 is TGTGCCAGCAGCTTAGCGTTGGAAACAGATACGCAGTATTTT.

In the case of this clonotype: Being one base from a much bigger clone, this may be a read error. No conserved phenylalanine or tryptophan ends this CDR3, so it is likely a read error. The chain is built from TRBV5-6 and TRBJ2-3, with D possibly matching TRBD1 (5 bases). Germline CDR1 is SGHDT and CDR2 is YYEEEE. The CDR3 is 14 residues long. Between the trimmed V and J ends, which lost 2 bases and 0 bases, there was a span of 7 bases. The CDR3 region has the DNA TGTGCCAGCAGCTTAAGACAGAGCACAGATACGCAGTATCTT. Protein sequence: CASSLRQSTDTQYL.

This clonotype was seen many times. The chain combines TRBV4-1 with TRBJ2-7; 8 bases are a match to TRBD1. V was pared by 1 base and J by 7 bases, with 9 bases of the junction left unmatched. This CDR3 has 15 residues. The germline V gene encodes CDR1 MGHRA and CDR2 YSYEKL. The CDR3 sequence: CASSQARDRRYEQYF. CDR3 bases: TGCGCCAGCAGCCAAGCCCGGGACAGGCGCTATGAGCAGTACTTC.

About this clonotype: Because the CDR3 is missing its conserved closing phenylalanine or tryptophan, this is likely a read error. The J gene is TRBJ1-4, the V gene TRBV9, with D hard to call. Germline CDR1 SGDLS, CDR2 YYNGEE. This CDR3 is built from 11 residues. V was cut by 4 bases and J by 4 bases, with 2 bases left in between. Here the CDR3 reads CASSRNEKLFL. As DNA, the CDR3 is TGTGCCAGCAGCCGTAATGAAAAACTGTTTTTA.

As concerns this clonotype: It may be a read error: a sequence one base away is much more abundant. This rearrangement joins TRBV4-1 to TRBJ2-7, with D possibly matching TRBD2 (5 bases). This CDR3 region has 14 residues. Germline CDR1 MGHRA, CDR2 YSYEKL. The chain's CDR3 is CASSQEERAYERYF. The CDR3 DNA is TGCGCCAGCAGCCAAGAAGAGAGGGCCTACGAGCGGTACTTC.

There are many counts of this clonotype. Written as DNA, the CDR3 is TGCAGTGCTAGAAGACCCAACCAAGAGACCCAGTACTTC. As protein: CSARRPNQETQYF. This chain links TRBV20-1 with TRBJ2-5; D remains unclear. V was cut by 2 bases and J by 0 bases, with 7 bases left in between. Germline-derived CDR1 and CDR2 are DFQATT and SNEGSKA (reference sequence). The CDR3 sequence is 13 residues long.

This chain links TRBV19 with TRBJ2-1; tentative D call: TRBD1 (5 bases). Germline CDR1 LNHDA, CDR2 SQIVND (reference sequence). CDR3 size: 13 residues. Trimming took off 8 bases at V and 8 bases at J, with 16 bases between the two ends. Here the CDR3 reads CASRDPWGDEQFF. DNA of the CDR3: TGTGCCAGTCGTGACCCTTGGGGCGATGAGCAGTTCTTC.

This clonotype appeared many times. This sequence joins TRBV28 and TRBJ1-5; TRBD1 agrees at 7 bases. This CDR3 is built from 14 residues. Looked up from germline, CDR1 is MDHEN and CDR2 is SYDVKM. Losses at the gene ends were 6 bases for V and 1 base for J; bases not matched to a gene: 3. The CDR3 nucleotides read TGTGCCAGCAGACAGGGGATGAGCAATCAGCCCCAGCATTTT. This codes for CASRQGMSNQPQHF.

The J gene is TRBJ2-1, the V gene TRBV28; 7 positions agree with TRBD2. Germline values: CDR1 MDHEN, CDR2 SYDVKM. V lost 3 bases and J lost 1; bases outside the gene matches: 12. The CDR3 contains 18 residues. The CDR3 reads CASSLVAGIHHSYNEQFF. CDR3 coding DNA: TGTGCCAGCAGTTTGGTAGCGGGCATCCACCATTCCTACAATGAGCAGTTCTTC.

As concerns this clonotype: Here the CDR3 omits its conserved ending phenylalanine or tryptophan, so a read error is the likely source. The chain recombines TRBV7-2 with TRBJ1-4, with no clear D. The CDR3 has 13 residues. The germline V and J ends were trimmed by 4 bases and 6 bases, with 9 bases remaining between them. Germline CDR1 reads SGHTA; CDR2 reads FQGNSA. As DNA, the CDR3 is TGTGCCAGCAGCTGGCGAGGAGATGAAAAACTGTTTGTT. This gives the protein CASSWRGDEKLFV.